These T cell receptor beta chains were read from a single sample in a study of shared clonotypes between healthy human individuals. Sequenced by immunoSEQ multiplex PCR; TCRdb stores in-frame clones only, minus some. The sample records 150,000 to 200,000 clones, about 93% being singletons. Input material: naive CD4+ T cells sorted from blood. The receptors come from a woman between 25 and 40 years old in good health. CDR3s include the opening cysteine and the closing phenylalanine or tryptophan. Fields, in order: J gene, CDR3 length, clone size, D gene, V gene, CDR3 protein, CDR3 DNA. A D gene is named only where the DNA matches it firmly. Only part of the rows carry a size: once, few, many, or a class if the clone is expanded.

J gene: TRBJ1-5; CDR3 length: 14; clone size: NA; D gene: NA; V gene: TRBV6-1; CDR3 protein: CASSEVRPAQPQHF; CDR3 DNA: TGTGCCAGCAGTGAAGTACGGCCAGCCCAGCCCCAGCATTTT
J gene: TRBJ2-6; CDR3 length: 20; clone size: NA; D gene: NA; V gene: TRBV7-8; CDR3 protein: CASSLRPGETGNSGANVLTF; CDR3 DNA: TGTGCCAGCAGCTTACGCCCCGGGGAAACAGGTAACTCTGGGGCCAACGTCCTGACTTTC
J gene: TRBJ2-7; CDR3 length: 14; clone size: once; D gene: NA; V gene: TRBV5-1; CDR3 protein: CASSLKDLDYEQYF; CDR3 DNA: TGCGCCAGCAGCTTGAAAGACCTCGACTACGAGCAGTACTTC
J gene: TRBJ2-7; CDR3 length: 14; clone size: NA; D gene: NA; V gene: TRBV27; CDR3 protein: CASSPTYPAHEQYF; CDR3 DNA: TGTGCCAGCAGTCCCACCTACCCGGCCCACGAGCAGTACTTC
J gene: TRBJ2-7; CDR3 length: 14; clone size: NA; D gene: TRBD2; V gene: TRBV10-3; CDR3 protein: CAIKRREGGDEQYF; CDR3 DNA: TGTGCCATCAAACGGCGGGAGGGGGGTGACGAGCAGTACTTC
J gene: TRBJ2-7; CDR3 length: 11; clone size: NA; D gene: NA; V gene: TRBV30; CDR3 protein: CAWSSTYEQYF; CDR3 DNA: TGTGCCTGGAGCAGCACCTACGAGCAGTACTTC
J gene: TRBJ2-7; CDR3 length: 12; clone size: NA; D gene: NA; V gene: TRBV28; CDR3 protein: CASSSNIYEQYF; CDR3 DNA: TGTGCCAGCAGTTCAAACATCTACGAGCAGTACTTC
J gene: TRBJ2-7; CDR3 length: 14; clone size: NA; D gene: TRBD1; V gene: TRBV19; CDR3 protein: CASTQKGTGFEQYF; CDR3 DNA: TGTGCCAGTACTCAAAAGGGGACAGGGTTCGAGCAGTACTTC
J gene: TRBJ2-2; CDR3 length: 14; clone size: NA; D gene: TRBD2; V gene: TRBV6-6; CDR3 protein: CASRSGSNTGELFF; CDR3 DNA: TGTGCCAGCAGAAGCGGGAGTAATACCGGGGAGCTGTTTTTT
J gene: TRBJ2-7; CDR3 length: 16; clone size: NA; D gene: TRBD1; V gene: TRBV28; CDR3 protein: CASSSPGTGASYEQYF; CDR3 DNA: TGTGCCAGCAGCTCTCCCGGGACAGGGGCCTCCTACGAGCAGTACTTC
J gene: TRBJ1-2; CDR3 length: 13; clone size: NA; D gene: NA; V gene: TRBV4-2; CDR3 protein: CASSQVRSYGYTF; CDR3 DNA: TGTGCCAGCAGCCAAGTACGATCCTATGGCTACACCTTC
J gene: TRBJ2-1; CDR3 length: 11; clone size: NA; D gene: NA; V gene: TRBV14; CDR3 protein: CASSQGPKQFF; CDR3 DNA: TGTGCCAGCAGCCAGGGACCAAAGCAGTTCTTC
J gene: TRBJ2-6; CDR3 length: 13; clone size: NA; D gene: NA; V gene: TRBV28; CDR3 protein: CASSLSGANVLTF; CDR3 DNA: TGTGCCAGCAGTTTGTCCGGGGCCAACGTCCTGACTTTC
J gene: TRBJ2-7; CDR3 length: 11; clone size: NA; D gene: NA; V gene: TRBV6-5; CDR3 protein: CASRVSNKQYF; CDR3 DNA: TGTGCCAGCAGGGTTAGCAACAAGCAGTACTTC
J gene: TRBJ2-7; CDR3 length: 14; clone size: NA; D gene: NA; V gene: TRBV19; CDR3 protein: CASRKAVDTYEQYF; CDR3 DNA: TGTGCCAGCCGGAAAGCGGTGGATACCTACGAGCAGTACTTC
J gene: TRBJ2-7; CDR3 length: 14; clone size: NA; D gene: TRBD1; V gene: TRBV7-9; CDR3 protein: CASSGTGVSYEQYF; CDR3 DNA: TGTGCCAGCTCCGGGACAGGGGTCTCCTACGAGCAGTACTTC
J gene: TRBJ2-3; CDR3 length: 11; clone size: once; D gene: NA; V gene: TRBV5-1; CDR3 protein: CASSFRDTQYF; CDR3 DNA: TGCGCCAGCAGCTTCAGAGATACGCAGTATTTT
J gene: TRBJ1-2; CDR3 length: 15; clone size: NA; D gene: TRBD1; V gene: TRBV5-6; CDR3 protein: CASSLGWTGTYGYTF; CDR3 DNA: TGTGCCAGCAGCTTGGGTTGGACAGGGACCTATGGCTACACCTTC
J gene: TRBJ1-6; CDR3 length: 16; clone size: NA; D gene: NA; V gene: TRBV28; CDR3 protein: CASSLQGNHYNSPLHF; CDR3 DNA: TGTGCCAGCAGTCTCCAGGGCAACCACTATAATTCACCCCTCCACTTT
J gene: TRBJ2-6; CDR3 length: 15; clone size: NA; D gene: TRBD1; V gene: TRBV7-3; CDR3 protein: CASSFDRAGANVLTF; CDR3 DNA: TGTGCCAGCAGCTTCGACAGGGCTGGGGCCAACGTCCTGACTTTC
J gene: TRBJ2-7; CDR3 length: 17; clone size: NA; D gene: TRBD2; V gene: TRBV7-4; CDR3 protein: CASSPTSGTRGGYEQYF; CDR3 DNA: TGTGCCAGCAGCCCCACGTCCGGGACTAGGGGGGGTTACGAGCAGTACTTC
J gene: TRBJ2-3; CDR3 length: 12; clone size: once; D gene: NA; V gene: TRBV14; CDR3 protein: CASSQEINTQYF; CDR3 DNA: TGTGCCAGCAGCCAAGAAATCAATACGCAGTATTTT